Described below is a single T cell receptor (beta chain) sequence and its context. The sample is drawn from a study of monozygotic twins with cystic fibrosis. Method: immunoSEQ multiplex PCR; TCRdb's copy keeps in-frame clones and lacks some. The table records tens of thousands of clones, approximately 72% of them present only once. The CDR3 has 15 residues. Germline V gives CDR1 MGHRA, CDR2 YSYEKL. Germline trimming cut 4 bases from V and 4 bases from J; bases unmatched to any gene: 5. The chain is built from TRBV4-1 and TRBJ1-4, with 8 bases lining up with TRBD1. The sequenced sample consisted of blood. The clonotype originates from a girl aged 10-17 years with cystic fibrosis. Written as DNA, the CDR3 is TGCGCCAGCAGCCGAGGACAGGGTGTTAATGAAAAACTGTTTTTT. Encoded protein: CASSRGQGVNEKLFF.